The rows below give T cell receptor beta chains drawn from one sample of a study of cytomegalovirus exposure and HLA in healthy donors. The repertoire was sequenced with immunoSEQ multiplex PCR; TCRdb's copy has only in-frame clones and lacks some. The sample lists about 160,000 clones; 96% were seen once. The sample was PBMCs. These receptors were obtained from a woman aged 18-29 years in good health and CMV-seronegative. Both conserved end residues are part of each CDR3. The order of the fields is V gene, clone size, CDR3 protein. Not every row has a clone size; where given, it reads once, few, many or a size class.

TRBV6-6	.	CASIERGGGETQYF
TRBV2	.	CASSDRRGGYTF
TRBV7-9	.	CASSLTGAFLTPSEKLFF
TRBV19	.	CASSRDRDQPQHF
TRBV4-1	.	CASSRKQGATSTDTQYF
TRBV6-5	.	CASSYSSWRQKTEAFF
TRBV19	.	CASKAGGETQYF
TRBV10-3	.	CAISGLAGGSYEQYF
TRBV27	.	CASSKTGSSYNSPLHF
TRBV7-3	.	CASGTSSGELFF
TRBV9	.	CASSVGSGVGEKLFF
TRBV5-6	.	CASSLYRGTDTQYF
TRBV4-1	once	CASSPSRTGPYEQYF
TRBV7-2	.	CASSSGVGGYTF
TRBV2	.	CASSRTGTSGGANEQFF
TRBV30	.	CAWRKPGQGSVNSPLHF